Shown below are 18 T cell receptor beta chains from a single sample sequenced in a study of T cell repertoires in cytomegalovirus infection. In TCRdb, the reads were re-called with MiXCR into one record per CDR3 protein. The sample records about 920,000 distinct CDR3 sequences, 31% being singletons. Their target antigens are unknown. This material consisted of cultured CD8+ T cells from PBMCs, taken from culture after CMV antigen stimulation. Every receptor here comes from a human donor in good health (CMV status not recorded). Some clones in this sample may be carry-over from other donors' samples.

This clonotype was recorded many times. This chain's CDR3 is CASSSQGFQETQYF. The CDR3 DNA follows: TGTGCCAGCAGCTCGCAGGGGTTCCAAGAGACCCAGTACTTC. V gene TRBV7-9 combines with J gene TRBJ2-5, with TRBD1 as a possible D gene (6 bases). The CDR3 spans 14 residues. From germline, CDR1 is SEHNR and CDR2 FQNEAQ (reference sequence). Trimming cost V 4 bases and J 1 base, with 10 bases left between them.

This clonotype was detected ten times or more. The CDR3 loop reads CASSWTVAGYPGELFF. The CDR3 nucleotides read TGTGCCAGCAGCTGGACCGTAGCGGGGTACCCCGGGGAGCTGTTTTTT. This chain links TRBV7-8 with TRBJ2-2; TRBD2 matches at 8 bases. This CDR3 spans 16 amino acids. Germline values: CDR1 SGHVS, CDR2 FQNEAQ. V was clipped by 4 bases and J by 6 bases; unmatched bases: 10.

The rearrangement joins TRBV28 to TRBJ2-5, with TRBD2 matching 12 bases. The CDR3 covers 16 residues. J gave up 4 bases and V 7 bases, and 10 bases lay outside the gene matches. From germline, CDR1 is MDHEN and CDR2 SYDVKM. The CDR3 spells CASTPRLAGGRETQYF. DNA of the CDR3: TGTGCCAGCACCCCGCGGCTAGCGGGGGGGAGAGAGACCCAGTACTTC.

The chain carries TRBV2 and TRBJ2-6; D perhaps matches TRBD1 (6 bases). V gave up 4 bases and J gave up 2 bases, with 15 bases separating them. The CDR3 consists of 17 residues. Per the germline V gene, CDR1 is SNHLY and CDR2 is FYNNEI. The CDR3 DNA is TGTGCCAGCAGTGGAGGCCTACGGACAGCTGGGGCCAACGTCCTGACTTTC. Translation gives CASSGGLRTAGANVLTF.

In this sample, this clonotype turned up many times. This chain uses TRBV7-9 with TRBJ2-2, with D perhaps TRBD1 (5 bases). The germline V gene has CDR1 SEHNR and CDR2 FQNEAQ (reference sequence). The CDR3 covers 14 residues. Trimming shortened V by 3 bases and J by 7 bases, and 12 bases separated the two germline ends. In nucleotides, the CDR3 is TGTGCCAGCAGCTTTGTAGGGGCCATCGGGGAGCTGTTTTTT. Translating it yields CASSFVGAIGELFF.

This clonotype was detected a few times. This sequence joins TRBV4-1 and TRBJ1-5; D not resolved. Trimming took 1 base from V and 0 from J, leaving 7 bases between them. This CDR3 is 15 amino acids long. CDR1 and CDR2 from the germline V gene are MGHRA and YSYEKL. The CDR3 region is CASSQGPSSNQPQHF. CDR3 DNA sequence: TGCGCCAGCAGCCAAGGACCCAGTAGCAATCAGCCCCAGCATTTT.

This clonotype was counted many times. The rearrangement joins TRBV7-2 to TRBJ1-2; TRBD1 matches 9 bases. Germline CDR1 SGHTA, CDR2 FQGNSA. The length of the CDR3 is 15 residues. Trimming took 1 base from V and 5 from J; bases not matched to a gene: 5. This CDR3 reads CASSLDLTGGYGYTF. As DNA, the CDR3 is TGTGCCAGCAGCTTAGATTTGACAGGGGGGTATGGCTACACCTTC.

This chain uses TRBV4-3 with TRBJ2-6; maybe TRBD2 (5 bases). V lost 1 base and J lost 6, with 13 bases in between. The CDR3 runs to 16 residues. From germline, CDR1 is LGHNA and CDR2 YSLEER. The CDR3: CASSQGKGREANVLTF. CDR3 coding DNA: TGCGCCAGCAGCCAAGGGAAAGGACGGGAGGCCAACGTCCTGACTTTC.

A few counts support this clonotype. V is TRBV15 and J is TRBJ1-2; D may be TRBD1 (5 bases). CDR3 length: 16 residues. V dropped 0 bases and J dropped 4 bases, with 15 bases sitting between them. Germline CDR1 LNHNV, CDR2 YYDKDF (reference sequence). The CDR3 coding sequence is TGTGCCACCAGCAGAGATCTTTCGGCCGGGACCTATGGCTACACCTTC. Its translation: CATSRDLSAGTYGYTF.

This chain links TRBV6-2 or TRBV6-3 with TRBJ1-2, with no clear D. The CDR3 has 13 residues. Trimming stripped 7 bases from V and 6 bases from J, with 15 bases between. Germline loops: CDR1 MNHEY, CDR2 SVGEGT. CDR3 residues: CASNSGGSHGYTF. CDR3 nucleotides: TGTGCCAGCAACTCCGGAGGGTCCCATGGCTACACCTTC.

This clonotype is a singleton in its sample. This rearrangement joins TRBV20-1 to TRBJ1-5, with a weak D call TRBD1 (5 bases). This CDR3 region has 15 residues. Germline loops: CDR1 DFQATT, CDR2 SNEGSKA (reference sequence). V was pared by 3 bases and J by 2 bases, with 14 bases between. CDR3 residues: CSARASGGGNQPQHF. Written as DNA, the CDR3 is TGCAGTGCTAGGGCTTCGGGGGGTGGCAATCAGCCCCAGCATTTT.

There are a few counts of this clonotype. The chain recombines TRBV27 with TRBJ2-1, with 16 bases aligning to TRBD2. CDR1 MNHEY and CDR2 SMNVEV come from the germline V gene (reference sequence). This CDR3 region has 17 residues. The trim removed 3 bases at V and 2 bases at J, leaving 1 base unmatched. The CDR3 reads CASSLGLAGGTYNEQFF. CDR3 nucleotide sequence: TGTGCCAGCAGTTTGGGACTAGCGGGGGGGACCTACAATGAGCAGTTCTTC.

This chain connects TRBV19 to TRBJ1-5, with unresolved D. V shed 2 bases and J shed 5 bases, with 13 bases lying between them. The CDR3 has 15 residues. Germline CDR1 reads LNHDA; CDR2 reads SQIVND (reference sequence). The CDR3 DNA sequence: TGTGCCAGTAGTATATGGGCCGGGTTCGATCAGCCCCAGCATTTT. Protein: CASSIWAGFDQPQHF.

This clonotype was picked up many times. The CDR3 sequence is CASSPMLMEGYTF. As DNA, the CDR3 is TGTGCCAGCAGCCCTATGCTCATGGAGGGCTACACCTTC. The chain is built from TRBV12-3 or TRBV12-4 and TRBJ1-2; D gene uncertain. The CDR3 runs 13 residues. Trimming left V 6 bases short and J 8 bases short, with 16 bases between.

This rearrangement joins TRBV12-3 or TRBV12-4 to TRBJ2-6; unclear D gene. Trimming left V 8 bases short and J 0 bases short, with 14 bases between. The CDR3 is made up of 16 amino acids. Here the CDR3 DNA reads TGTGCCAGCTTGGTCACACCCGGCTCTGGGGCCAACGTCCTGACTTTC. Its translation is CASLVTPGSGANVLTF.

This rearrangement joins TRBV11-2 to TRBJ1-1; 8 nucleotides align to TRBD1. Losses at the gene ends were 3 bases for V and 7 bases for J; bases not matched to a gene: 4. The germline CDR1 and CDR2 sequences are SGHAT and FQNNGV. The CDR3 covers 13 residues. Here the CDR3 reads CASSFDGTGEAFF. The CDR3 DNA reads TGTGCCAGCAGCTTCGATGGGACAGGTGAAGCTTTCTTT.

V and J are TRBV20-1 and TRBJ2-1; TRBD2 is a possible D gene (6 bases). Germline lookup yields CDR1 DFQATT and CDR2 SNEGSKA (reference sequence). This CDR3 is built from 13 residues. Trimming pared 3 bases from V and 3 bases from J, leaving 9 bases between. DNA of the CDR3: TGCAGTGCTAGGAGACTAGACTACAATGAGCAGTTCTTC. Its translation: CSARRLDYNEQFF.

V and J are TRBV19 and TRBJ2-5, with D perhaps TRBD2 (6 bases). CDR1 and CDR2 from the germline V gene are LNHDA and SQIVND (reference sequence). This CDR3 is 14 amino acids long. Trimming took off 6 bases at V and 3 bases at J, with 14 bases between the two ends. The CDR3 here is CASRGDFSEETQYF. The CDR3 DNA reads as TGTGCCAGTAGAGGGGACTTCTCTGAAGAGACCCAGTACTTC.